This paragraph covers one TCR beta chain sequence. In TCRdb, the 5' RACE reads were re-called with MiXCR into one record per CDR3 protein. The repertoire has roughly 130,000 distinct CDR3 sequences, about 15% of them found once; the top ten carry 4.5% to 5.5%. The source of the sample is a study of T-cell memory formation after mild COVID-19. Trimming removed 6 bases from V and 0 bases from J, with 16 bases in between. This CDR3 contains 16 residues. This receptor was obtained from a man younger than 35 who had mild COVID-19 (a few samples of this study predate the infection). Cell type and time point are not known. The sample comprised PBMCs or a T cell subset sorted from them (not recorded which). The V and J genes are TRBV12-3 or TRBV12-4 and TRBJ2-3; tentatively, D is TRBD2 (5 bases). CDR3: CASSLDSTGSTDTQYF. For the CDR3, the DNA is TGTGCCAGCAGCCTCGATTCGACGGGAAGCACAGATACGCAGTATTTT.